This entry lists 27 T cell receptor beta chains sequenced from one sample in a study of cytomegalovirus exposure and HLA in healthy donors. Primers included in the PCR were 60 Vbeta and 13 Jbeta primers. Sequencing used immunoSEQ multiplex PCR; TCRdb keeps in-frame clones, though not all of them. The sample holds more than 100,000 clones, about two thirds seen once. Source material: PBMCs. These TCRs come from a woman between 40 and 55 years old in good health and CMV-seronegative.

V usage is TRBV7-9 and J usage is TRBJ2-7; D might be TRBD1 (5 bases). The CDR3 is 14 amino acids. V was pared by 8 bases and J by 5 bases, with 19 bases between. Germline V CDR1 and CDR2: SEHNR, FQNEAQ (reference sequence). The CDR3: CASALARGVHEQYF. CDR3 nucleotides: TGTGCCAGCGCCTTGGCTAGGGGTGTCCACGAGCAGTACTTC.

This chain joins TRBV5-8 and TRBJ1-1, with 8 nucleotides matching TRBD1. From germline, CDR1 is SGHTS and CDR2 YDEGEE. The V gene end was trimmed by 3 bases and the J gene end by 0 bases; junction bases not matched to a gene: 4. The CDR3 contains 15 residues. CDR3 residues: CASSSRQGMNTEAFF. The CDR3 DNA sequence: TGTGCCAGCAGCTCCCGACAGGGGATGAACACTGAAGCTTTCTTT. The complete variable domain, with remaining parts taken from reference TRBV5-8 and TRBJ1-1, reads EAGVTQSPTHLIKTRGQQATLRCSPISGHTSVYWYQQALGLGLQFLLWYDEGEERNRGNFPPRFSGRQFPNYSSELNVNALELEDSALYLCASSSRQGMNTEAFFGQGTRLTVV.

The chain employs TRBV7-2 and TRBJ2-1, with a weak D call TRBD2 (6 bases). Per germline, CDR1 SGHTA and CDR2 FQGNSA. There are 15 residues in the CDR3. Trimming removed 0 bases at V and 2 bases at J, with 8 bases between. Here the CDR3 DNA reads TGTGCCAGCAGCTTAGCTGGGACTGCCTACAATGAGCAGTTCTTC. Amino acids: CASSLAGTAYNEQFF. The variable domain in full, completed from reference TRBV7-2 and TRBJ2-1, reads GAGVSQSPSNKVTEKGKDVELRCDPISGHTALYWYRQSLGQGLEFLIYFQGNSAPDKSGLPSDRFSAERTGGSVSTLTIQRTQQEDSAVYLCASSLAGTAYNEQFFGPGTRLTVL.

V and J are TRBV6-6 and TRBJ1-2; TRBD1 is a possible D gene (6 bases). This CDR3 is 13 amino acids long. In germline, CDR1 is MNHNY, CDR2 SVGAGI (reference sequence). Trimming took off 5 bases at V and 8 bases at J, with 15 bases between the two ends. The CDR3 DNA reads as TGTGCCAGCAGTGGACAGCTTAGAGGCGGCTACACCTTC. Translating gives CASSGQLRGGYTF.

V is TRBV27 and J is TRBJ2-1, with TRBD2 matching over 13 bases. The V gene's germline CDR1 is MNHEY and CDR2 SMNVEV (reference sequence). The CDR3 covers 16 residues. J lost 5 bases, V lost 4 bases, and 5 bases had no gene match. This CDR3 is CASSYRTSGGHNEQFF. The DNA of the CDR3 is TGTGCCAGCAGTTATAGGACTAGCGGGGGCCACAATGAGCAGTTCTTC.

The rearrangement joins TRBV18 to TRBJ1-1; D possibly corresponds to TRBD1 (6 bases). Trimming removed 3 bases at V and 2 bases at J, with 13 bases between. This CDR3 is 15 amino acids long. Germline V CDR1 and CDR2: KGHSH, LQKENI. The CDR3 loop reads CASSPSGQTNTEAFF. CDR3 bases: TGTGCCAGCTCACCGAGTGGACAGACCAACACTGAAGCTTTCTTT.

This clone was seen a single time. This rearrangement joins TRBV5-6 to TRBJ2-2; no firm D call. The germline gives CDR1 SGHDT, CDR2 YYEEEE. The CDR3 has 13 amino acids. V shed 2 bases and J shed 5 bases, with 7 bases lying between them. CDR3 residues: CASSFSRTGELFF. The CDR3 bases are TGTGCCAGCAGCTTTTCCAGGACCGGGGAGCTGTTTTTT.

The V call is TRBV12-5, the J call TRBJ2-5, with 7 nucleotides matching TRBD2. The V gene end was trimmed by 5 bases and the J gene end by 2 bases; junction bases not matched to a gene: 8. The CDR3 is made up of 15 amino acids. Germline values: CDR1 LGHNT, CDR2 FRNRAP. The CDR3 DNA is TGTGCTAGTGGTGGCTGGAGGGAGGGACAAGAGACCCAGTACTTC. Translating gives CASGGWREGQETQYF.

The chain employs TRBV4-3 and TRBJ2-6; TRBD1 matches 7 bases. Per germline, CDR1 LGHNA and CDR2 YSLEER. Trimming cost V 6 bases and J 2 bases; bases outside gene matches: 13. The CDR3 runs to 18 residues. CDR3 sequence: CASSSRGEGAPGANVLTF. CDR3 in DNA: TGCGCCAGCAGTTCCAGAGGCGAGGGGGCGCCTGGGGCCAACGTCCTGACTTTC.

The chain couples TRBV7-2 to TRBJ2-2; D is perhaps TRBD2 (5 bases). V lost 1 base and J 5 bases, leaving 11 bases between the germline ends. CDR3 length: 15 amino acids. Germline V gives CDR1 SGHTA, CDR2 FQGNSA. CDR3: CASSLEGSGTGELFF. The CDR3 bases are TGTGCCAGCAGCTTAGAAGGCTCGGGGACCGGGGAGCTGTTTTTT.

The rearrangement joins TRBV6-1 to TRBJ1-1; tentative D call: TRBD1 (6 bases). Germline CDR1 MNHNS, CDR2 SASEGT. V was trimmed by 8 bases and J by 0 bases, leaving 13 bases between them. The CDR3 has 14 amino acids. The CDR3 coding sequence is TGTGCCAGCCCGAAGGGGGGGATGAACACTGAAGCTTTCTTT. It is translated as CASPKGGMNTEAFF.

V is TRBV18 and J is TRBJ1-1; D call uncertain. Trimming left V 3 bases short and J 5 bases short, with 7 bases between. CDR1 and CDR2 from the germline V gene are KGHSH and LQKENI. The CDR3 is 12 residues long. The CDR3 nucleotides are TGTGCCAGCTCACCGGCGGGGACTGAAGCTTTCTTT. This gives the protein CASSPAGTEAFF.

This chain links TRBV5-6 with TRBJ1-2; 10 positions agree with TRBD1. Per the germline V gene, CDR1 is SGHDT and CDR2 is YYEEEE. The trim removed 0 bases at V and 1 base at J, leaving 3 bases unmatched. CDR3 length equals 16 residues. The CDR3 bases are TGTGCCAGCAGCTTGGCCGGGACAGGGGATAACTATGGCTACACCTTC. Protein: CASSLAGTGDNYGYTF.

This clone has more than one count but fewer than ten. This chain links TRBV19 with TRBJ2-5; 11 bases match TRBD1. CDR3 length equals 15 residues. Germline V gene sequence: CDR1 LNHDA, CDR2 SQIVND (reference sequence). V lost 5 bases, J lost 5 bases, and 7 bases stayed unmatched. CDR3 loop: CASSRGTGGLETQYF. CDR3 DNA sequence: TGTGCCAGTAGTCGGGGGACAGGGGGGTTGGAGACCCAGTACTTC. The full variable domain, rest sourced from reference TRBV19 and TRBJ2-5, is DGGITQSPKYLFRKEGQNVTLSCEQNLNHDAMYWYRQDPGQGLRLIYYSQIVNDFQKGDIAEGYSVSREKKESFPLTVTSAQKNPTAFYLCASSRGTGGLETQYFGPGTRLLVL.

The chain combines TRBV28 with TRBJ1-5, with 7 bases that match TRBD1. Germline loops: CDR1 MDHEN, CDR2 SYDVKM. V was pared by 6 bases and J by 9 bases, with 8 bases of the junction left unmatched. The CDR3 loop spans 13 amino acids. Here the CDR3 reads CASRPDRVRPQHF. The CDR3 nucleotides read TGTGCCAGCAGGCCCGACAGGGTAAGGCCCCAGCATTTT.

This clone was detected only a few times. The rearrangement joins TRBV7-2 to TRBJ2-1; a weak D match, TRBD1 (6 bases). Deletions cut 4 bases from V and 0 bases from J, with 10 bases between. This CDR3 is 15 amino acids long. Per germline, CDR1 SGHTA and CDR2 FQGNSA. The DNA for the CDR3 is TGTGCCAGCAGCTCAGACAGGAGCTCCTACAATGAGCAGTTCTTC. Protein: CASSSDRSSYNEQFF. Supplemented by reference TRBV7-2 and TRBJ2-1, the full variable domain reads GAGVSQSPSNKVTEKGKDVELRCDPISGHTALYWYRQSLGQGLEFLIYFQGNSAPDKSGLPSDRFSAERTGGSVSTLTIQRTQQEDSAVYLCASSSDRSSYNEQFFGPGTRLTVL.

CDR3: CSASSTEQFF. The CDR3 coding sequence is TGCAGTGCTAGTTCTACGGAGCAGTTCTTC. The genes are TRBV20-1 and TRBJ2-1; D is uncertain. CDR1 DFQATT and CDR2 SNEGSKA come from the germline V gene (reference sequence). V lost 3 bases and J lost 10, with 7 bases in between. CDR3 length: 10 amino acids.

CDR3 sequence: CAISFGAGDGYTF. The CDR3 DNA is TGTGCCATCAGTTTTGGGGCTGGGGATGGCTACACCTTC. The chain couples TRBV10-3 to TRBJ1-2; D is possibly TRBD1 (5 bases). This CDR3 contains 13 residues. Germline assignment: CDR1 ENHRY and CDR2 SYGVKD. V was trimmed by 5 bases and J by 6 bases, leaving 13 bases between them.

The J gene is TRBJ2-7, the V gene TRBV6-1; TRBD2 matches at 11 bases. This CDR3 is 15 amino acids long. The J segment lost 4 bases and the V segment lost 4 bases, leaving 6 bases of the junction unmatched. Per the germline V gene, CDR1 is MNHNS and CDR2 is SASEGT. CDR3 protein: CASSALAGGPYEQYF. The CDR3 nucleotides read TGTGCCAGCAGTGCCTTAGCGGGGGGGCCTTACGAGCAGTACTTC.

This clone has a handful of counts. The chain is built from TRBV10-3 and TRBJ1-1, with 7 bases that match TRBD1. This CDR3 contains 14 residues. In germline, CDR1 is ENHRY, CDR2 SYGVKD. Unmatched junction bases numbered 6, after V lost 4 bases and J lost 4 bases. The CDR3: CAISVQGLGTEAFF. The CDR3 nucleotides read TGTGCCATCAGTGTACAGGGGCTGGGCACTGAAGCTTTCTTT.

V and J are TRBV6-5 and TRBJ2-3; TRBD1 matches at 7 bases. Trimming cost V 7 bases and J 4 bases; bases outside gene matches: 8. The CDR3 is 14 residues long. Germline loops: CDR1 MNHEY, CDR2 SVGAGI. For the CDR3, the DNA is TGTGCCAGCAAAGGAACAGGGGCCGCAGATACGCAGTATTTT. It codes for CASKGTGAADTQYF.

The chain uses TRBV29-1 and TRBJ2-1, with D maybe TRBD2 (6 bases). The germline V gene has CDR1 SQVTM and CDR2 ANQGSEA. The CDR3 loop spans 13 amino acids. V lost 4 bases to trimming and J lost 8 bases, with 15 bases between them. CDR3 coding DNA: TGCAGCGTTGTGTTGGGACTCGGGCATGAGCAGTTCTTC. This encodes CSVVLGLGHEQFF.

The chain is built from TRBV9 and TRBJ2-7; D is unresolved. The CDR3 is 14 amino acids. Trimming cost V 4 bases and J 0 bases, with 11 bases left between them. Germline CDR1 is SGDLS and CDR2 is YYNGEE. In DNA, the CDR3 is TGTGCCAGCAGCCAGATAGGAGACTCCTACGAGCAGTACTTC. Translating gives CASSQIGDSYEQYF.

The chain recombines TRBV27 with TRBJ1-1, with 8 bases that match TRBD1. Germline CDR1 is MNHEY and CDR2 is SMNVEV (reference sequence). With V trimmed by 2 bases and J by 11 bases, 7 bases remained unmatched. The CDR3 loop spans 13 amino acids. CDR3 sequence (DNA): TGTGCCAGCAGTTTACTGGGGCAGGGGGCGGCTTTCTTT. Translation: CASSLLGQGAAFF.

The chain has TRBV2 and TRBJ2-1; TRBD1 matches 10 bases. The trim removed 7 bases at V and 7 bases at J, leaving 16 bases unmatched. Germline V lookup: CDR1 SNHLY, CDR2 FYNNEI. The CDR3 length is 17 residues. The DNA for the CDR3 is TGTGCCAGCACTTCACGGAGGTTGTCGGGACAGGGGAATGAGCAGTTCTTC. Amino acid sequence: CASTSRRLSGQGNEQFF.

The chain couples TRBV7-6 to TRBJ2-7, with D possibly matching TRBD1 (5 bases). The CDR3 extends over 14 amino acids. The germline gives CDR1 SGHVS, CDR2 FNYEAQ. The V end was cut by 5 bases, the J end by 2 bases, with 13 bases between. The CDR3 DNA is TGTGCCAGCAGCCCCCCGGACATAGCCTACGAGCAGTACTTC. This codes for CASSPPDIAYEQYF.

This clone turned up a few times. The rearrangement links TRBV6-6 to TRBJ1-2; TRBD1 might be the D (5 bases). Trimming took off 2 bases at V and 7 bases at J, with 20 bases between the two ends. Germline V gene sequence: CDR1 MNHNY, CDR2 SVGAGI (reference sequence). The CDR3 consists of 16 residues. CDR3 DNA: TGTGCCAGCAGTTACACAAGGGCGTGGCAGGGATCTGGCTACACCTTC. Translated: CASSYTRAWQGSGYTF.